These 10 T cell receptor beta chains were all obtained from the same sample, sequenced in a study of regulatory T cells in long-lasting Graves disease. Arm-PCR of CDR3 regions and iRepertoire HTBI primers were used to build TCR beta libraries. One entry per CDR3 protein results from TCRdb running MiXCR on the multiplex PCR reads. Of roughly 400,000 distinct CDR3 sequences in the sample, about 21% were seen once. The time point is: persistent/refractory GD, antithyroid drugs over 5 years with positive TRAb. TCR sequences were obtained from RNA taken from PBMCs. The sample here was peripheral blood mononuclear cells (PBMCs), taken when the disease was refractory, from a patient treated with antithyroid drugs. The source of these receptors is a female donor with Graves disease.

The rearrangement links TRBV5-1 to TRBJ1-1; 9 bases are a match to TRBD1. Germline assignment: CDR1 SGHRS and CDR2 YFSETQ. The V segment lost 1 base and the J segment 4 bases; nucleotides outside the gene matches: 8. There are 16 residues in the CDR3. CDR3 bases: TGCGCCAGCAGCTTGAGGGTGACAGGGGGGGGCACTGAAGCTTTCTTT. Translation: CASSLRVTGGGTEAFF. Supplemented by reference TRBV5-1 and TRBJ1-1, the full variable domain reads KAGVTQTPRYLIKTRGQQVTLSCSPISGHRSVSWYQQTPGQGLQFLFEYFSETQRNKGNFPGRFSGRQFSNSRSEMNVSTLELGDSALYLCASSLRVTGGGTEAFFGQGTRLTVV.

This clonotype was observed a handful of times. The V call is TRBV29-1, the J call TRBJ1-1; D gene ambiguous. This CDR3 is built from 12 residues. Germline V gene data show CDR1 as SQVTM and CDR2 as ANQGSEA. The V gene lost 4 bases and the J gene lost 6 bases, with 12 bases spanning the gap. Here the CDR3 reads CSVVPGISEAFF. CDR3 nucleotide sequence: TGCAGCGTTGTCCCGGGAATTTCTGAAGCTTTCTTT.

J is TRBJ1-5 and V is TRBV24-1; D remains unclear. The CDR3 sequence is 14 residues long. The germline V gene has CDR1 KGHDR and CDR2 SFDVKD. V lost 3 bases and J lost 4, with 9 bases in between. The CDR3 protein is CATSDEGGNQPQHF. In nucleotides, the CDR3 is TGTGCCACCAGTGATGAAGGAGGGAATCAGCCCCAGCATTTT.

The CDR3 coding sequence is TGCGCCAGCAAAGGCGGCCAAGAGACCCAGTACTTC. Its translation is CASKGGQETQYF. This chain links TRBV4-1 with TRBJ2-5, with D unclear. The CDR3 extends over 12 amino acids. Trimming removed 7 bases from V and 1 base from J, with 7 bases in between. Per the germline V gene, CDR1 is MGHRA and CDR2 is YSYEKL.

The V call is TRBV7-3, the J call TRBJ2-5, with TRBD2 identical over 10 bases. The CDR3 loop spans 16 amino acids. Losses at the gene ends were 5 bases for V and 5 bases for J; bases not matched to a gene: 11. Germline loops: CDR1 SGHTA, CDR2 FQGTGA. The CDR3 is CASSLRSGRGGETQYF. The CDR3 region has the DNA TGTGCCAGCAGCCTACGGAGCGGGAGGGGGGGGGAGACCCAGTACTTC. Full variable domain (remainder filled in from reference TRBV7-3 and TRBJ2-5): GAGVSQTPSNKVTEKGKYVELRCDPISGHTALYWYRQSLGQGPEFLIYFQGTGAADDSGLPNDRFFAVRPEGSVSTLKIQRTERGDSAVYLCASSLRSGRGGETQYFGPGTRLLVL.

This clonotype was observed many times. V is TRBV28 and J is TRBJ2-7, with unresolved D. The CDR3 contains 11 residues. Trimming pared 3 bases from V and 3 bases from J, leaving 3 bases between. Looked up from germline, CDR1 is MDHEN and CDR2 is SYDVKM. CDR3: CASSFIYEQYF. Written as DNA, the CDR3 is TGTGCCAGCAGTTTTATCTACGAGCAGTACTTC.

This clonotype was counted between two and nine times. The V call is TRBV11-3, the J call TRBJ2-7, with unresolved D. The CDR3 length is 13 residues. The ends were cut back, 2 bases at V and 4 bases at J, with 9 bases in the middle. Germline lookup yields CDR1 SGHNT and CDR2 YENEEA. The CDR3 DNA sequence: TGTGCCAGCAGCTTATACAGTAATTACGAGCAGTACTTC. This translates into CASSLYSNYEQYF.

The chain links TRBV3-1 to TRBJ2-2; the D is unclear. This CDR3 has 14 amino acids. CDR1 is LGHDT and CDR2 is YNNKEL in the germline V gene (reference sequence). V was cut by 1 base and J by 5 bases, with 8 bases left in between. The CDR3 coding sequence is TGTGCCAGCAGCCAAGGGATTACGACCGGGGAGCTGTTTTTT. Its translation: CASSQGITTGELFF.

This clonotype was observed a handful of times. This sequence joins TRBV20-1 and TRBJ1-6; D remains ambiguous. The V end lost 0 bases, the J end lost 10 bases, and 10 bases lay between the germline ends. This CDR3 is 13 amino acids long. Germline V gives CDR1 DFQATT, CDR2 SNEGSKA (reference sequence). The CDR3 DNA sequence: TGCAGTGCTAGAGATACCATCGGATCACCCCTCCACTTT. Amino acid sequence: CSARDTIGSPLHF.

At least ten counts were recorded for this clonotype. The genes are TRBV20-1 and TRBJ2-1, with TRBD2 identical over 12 bases. Per the germline V gene, CDR1 is DFQATT and CDR2 is SNEGSKA (reference sequence). This CDR3 is built from 13 residues. V shed 5 bases, J shed 9 bases, and the junction held 5 bases outside the gene matches. The CDR3 DNA follows: TGCAGTGCTCTGAGGACTAGCGGGACTGAGCAGTTCTTC. Residues: CSALRTSGTEQFF.